The present T cell receptor beta chain was sequenced within a study of T cells in Graves' hyperthyroidism and ophthalmopathy. This clonotype was counted at least ten times. Its antigen remains unknown. Overall study results and limits: Ophthalmopathy was model-predicted a median around seven months pre-onset.

From approximately 9.1 ml of fresh peripheral blood, PBMCs were isolated. Per germline, CDR1 GTSNPN and CDR2 SVGIG (reference sequence). V was pared by 4 bases and J by 6 bases, with 15 bases between. The CDR3 runs to 13 residues. RNA transcripts served as the template for amplifying TCR beta CDR3 regions. A first-round RT-PCR of the TCR CDR3 used the HTBI primer set. MiXCR, applied by TCRdb to the multiplex PCR reads, yields one record per CDR3 protein. This table holds around 570,000 distinct CDR3 sequences, just under 20% found once. The sequenced material came from blood. The clonotype originates from a man in his forties with Graves' ophthalmopathy. V gene TRBV30 combines with J gene TRBJ1-2, with D perhaps matching TRBD1 (5 bases). In DNA form, the CDR3 reads TGTGCCTGGAATCGGGGGGAATCCGATGGCTACACCTTC. This gives the protein CAWNRGESDGYTF.